The source of this T cell receptor beta chain is a study of T cell responses to AZD1222 COVID-19 vaccine. Across the study: Samples with a second dose at about 4 or about 12 weeks were pooled together.

With 0 bases clipped from V and 4 bases from J, the junction kept 5 bases outside the gene matches. This CDR3 has 15 amino acids. Germline V gene sequence: CDR1 SGHRS, CDR2 YFSETQ. As concerns this clone: The antigen remains undetermined.

General study results and limits: Spike-specific TCR breadth and depth were elevated following two AZD1222 doses. Donors in the cohort were predominantly white British and more often female, and clonal diversity was possibly underestimated.

Sequenced by immunoSEQ multiplex PCR; TCRdb stores in-frame clones only, minus some. The sample lists more than 120,000 clones, 90% to 95% occurring once. This chain uses TRBV5-1 with TRBJ2-3, with 7 bases fitting TRBD2. The sequencing used peripheral blood, collected on day 0 of AZD1222 vaccination. This TCR was recovered from an adult in good health. The CDR3: CASSLDGGGPDTQYF. The CDR3 DNA reads as TGCGCCAGCAGCTTGGATGGCGGGGGTCCAGATACGCAGTATTTT.